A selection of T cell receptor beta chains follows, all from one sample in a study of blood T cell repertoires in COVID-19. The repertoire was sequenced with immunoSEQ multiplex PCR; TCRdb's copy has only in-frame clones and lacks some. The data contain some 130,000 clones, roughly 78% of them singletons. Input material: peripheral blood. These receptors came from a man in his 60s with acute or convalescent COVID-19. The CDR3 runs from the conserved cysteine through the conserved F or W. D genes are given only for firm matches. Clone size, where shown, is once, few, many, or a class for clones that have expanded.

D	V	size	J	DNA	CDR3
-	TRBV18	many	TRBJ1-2	TGTGCCAGCTCACCCTCCGGCAGGGCTGCTGGCTACACCTTC	CASSPSGRAAGYTF
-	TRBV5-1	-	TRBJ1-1	TGCGCCAGCAGCCCGGACAGAATGAACACTGAAGCTTTCTTT	CASSPDRMNTEAFF
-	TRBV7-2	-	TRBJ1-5	TGTGCCAGCAGCAAAGGGGGTAGCAATCAGCCCCAGCATTTT	CASSKGGSNQPQHF
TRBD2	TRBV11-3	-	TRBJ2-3	TGTGCCAGCAGCCCGGGAAGGGCTAGCGGGTATGCAGATACGCAGTATTTT	CASSPGRASGYADTQYF
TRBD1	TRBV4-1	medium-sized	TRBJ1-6	TGCGCCAGCAGCCAGGACAGGACGGGAATCGGACCCCTCCACTTT	CASSQDRTGIGPLHF
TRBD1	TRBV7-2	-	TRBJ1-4	TGTGCCAGCAGCTTAGACAGGGGTGATGAAAAACTGTTTTTT	CASSLDRGDEKLFF
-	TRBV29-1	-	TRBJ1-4	TGCAGCGTTGACGTAGGGGCTCTGGGACTGTTTTTT	CSVDVGALGLFF
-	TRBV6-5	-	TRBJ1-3	TGTGCCAGCAGGGCCAGGATCTCTGGAAACACCATATATTTT	CASRARISGNTIYF
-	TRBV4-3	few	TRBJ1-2	TGCGCCAGCAGCCAAGATTGGGCCAGAAACTATGGCTACACCTTC	CASSQDWARNYGYTF
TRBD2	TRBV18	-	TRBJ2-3	TGTGCCAGCTCACCCCTAGCGGGGCAGACAGATACGCAGTATTTT	CASSPLAGQTDTQYF
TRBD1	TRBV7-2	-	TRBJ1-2	TGTGCCAGCACAACGGACAGGGGCTATGGCTACACCTTC	CASTTDRGYGYTF
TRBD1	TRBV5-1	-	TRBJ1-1	TGCGCCAGCAGCTTGGTGCAGGGGGCTAATGAAGCTTTCTTT	CASSLVQGANEAFF
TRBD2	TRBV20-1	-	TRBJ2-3	TGCAGTGCTAGTTGGCGGGGGAGCACAGATACGCAGTATTTT	CSASWRGSTDTQYF
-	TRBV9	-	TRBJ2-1	TGTGCCAGCAGCACCCAAGCGGGTAGAAATGAGCAGTTCTTC	CASSTQAGRNEQFF
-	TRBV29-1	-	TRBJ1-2	TGCAGCGTCGATGTGGCCAACTATGGCTACACCTTC	CSVDVANYGYTF
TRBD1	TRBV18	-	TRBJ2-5	TGTGCCAGCTCGCCGGGACAGCAAGAGACCCAGTACTTC	CASSPGQQETQYF